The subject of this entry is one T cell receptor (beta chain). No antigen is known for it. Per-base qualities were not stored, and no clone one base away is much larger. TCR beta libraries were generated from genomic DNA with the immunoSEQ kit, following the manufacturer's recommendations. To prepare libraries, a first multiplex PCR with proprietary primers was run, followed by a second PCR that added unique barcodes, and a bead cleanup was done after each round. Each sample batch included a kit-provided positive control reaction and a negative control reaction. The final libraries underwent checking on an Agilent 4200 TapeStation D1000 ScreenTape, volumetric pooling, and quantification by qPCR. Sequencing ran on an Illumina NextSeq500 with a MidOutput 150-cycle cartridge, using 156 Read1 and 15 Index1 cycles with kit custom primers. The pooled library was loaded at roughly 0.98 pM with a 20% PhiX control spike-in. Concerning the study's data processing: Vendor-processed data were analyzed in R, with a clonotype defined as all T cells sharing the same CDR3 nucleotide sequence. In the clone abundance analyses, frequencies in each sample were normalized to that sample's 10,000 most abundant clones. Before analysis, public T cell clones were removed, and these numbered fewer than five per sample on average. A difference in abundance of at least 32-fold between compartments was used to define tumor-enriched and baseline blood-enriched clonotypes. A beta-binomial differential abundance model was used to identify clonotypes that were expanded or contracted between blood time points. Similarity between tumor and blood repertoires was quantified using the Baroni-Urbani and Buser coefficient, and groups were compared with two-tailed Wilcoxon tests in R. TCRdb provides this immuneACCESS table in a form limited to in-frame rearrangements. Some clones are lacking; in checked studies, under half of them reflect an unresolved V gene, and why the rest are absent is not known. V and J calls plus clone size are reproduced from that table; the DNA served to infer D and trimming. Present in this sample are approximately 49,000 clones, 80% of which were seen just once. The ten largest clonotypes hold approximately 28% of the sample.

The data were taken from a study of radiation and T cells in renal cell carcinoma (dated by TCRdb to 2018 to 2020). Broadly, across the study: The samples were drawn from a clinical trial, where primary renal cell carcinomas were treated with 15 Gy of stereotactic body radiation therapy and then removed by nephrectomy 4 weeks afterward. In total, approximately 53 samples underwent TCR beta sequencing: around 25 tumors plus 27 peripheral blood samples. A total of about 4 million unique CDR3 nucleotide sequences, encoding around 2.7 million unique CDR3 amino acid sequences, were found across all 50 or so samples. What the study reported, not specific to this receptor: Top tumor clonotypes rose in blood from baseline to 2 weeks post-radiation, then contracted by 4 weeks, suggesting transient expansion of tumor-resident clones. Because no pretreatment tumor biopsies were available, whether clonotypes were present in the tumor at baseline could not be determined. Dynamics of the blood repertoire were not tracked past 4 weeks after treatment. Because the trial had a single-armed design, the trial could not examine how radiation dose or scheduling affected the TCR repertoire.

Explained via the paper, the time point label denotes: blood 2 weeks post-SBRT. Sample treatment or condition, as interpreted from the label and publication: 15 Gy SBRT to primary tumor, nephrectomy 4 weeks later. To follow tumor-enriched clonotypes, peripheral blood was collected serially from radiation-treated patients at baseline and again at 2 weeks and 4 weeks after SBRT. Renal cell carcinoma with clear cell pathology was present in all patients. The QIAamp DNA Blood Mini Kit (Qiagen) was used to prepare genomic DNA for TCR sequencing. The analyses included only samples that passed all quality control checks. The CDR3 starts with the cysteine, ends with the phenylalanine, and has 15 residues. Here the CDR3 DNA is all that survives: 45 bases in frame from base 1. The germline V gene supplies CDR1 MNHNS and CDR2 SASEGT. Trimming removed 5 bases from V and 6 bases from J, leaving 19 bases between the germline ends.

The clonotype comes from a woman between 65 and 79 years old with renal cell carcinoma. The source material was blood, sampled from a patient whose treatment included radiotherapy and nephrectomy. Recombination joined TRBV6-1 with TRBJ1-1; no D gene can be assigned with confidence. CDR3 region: CASSNRPPPEAEAFF. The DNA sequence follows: TGTGCCAGCAGTAACCGCCCCCCTCCAGAGGCTGAAGCTTTCTTT.